The T cell receptor beta chain described here comes from a study of OX40 agonist ivuxolimab in advanced cancers. Study-wide context: Intravenous ivuxolimab at 0.01 to 10 mg/kg was given to patients every 2 weeks. Recorded diagnoses for dose-escalation patients were hepatocellular carcinoma, melanoma, renal cell or head and neck cancer.

Trimming cost V 0 bases and J 3 bases; bases outside gene matches: 3. The germline V gene encodes CDR1 SGDLS and CDR2 YYNGEE. The CDR3 length is 15 residues. The assay was immunoSEQ multiplex PCR, and TCRdb's table has in-frame clones only and misses some. The sample lists about 73,000 clones; roughly 90% were seen once. Autoimmune disease history or systemic immunosuppression led to patients being barred. The chain uses TRBV9 and TRBJ2-7; 10 nucleotides match TRBD2. This clonotype was obtained from an adult with an advanced solid tumor such as melanoma, head and neck, liver or kidney cancer. This sample comprised CD4+ or CD8+ T cells sorted from blood, obtained in a trial of the OX40 agonist ivuxolimab. CDR3 nucleotides: TGTGCCAGCAGCGTAGCTAGCGGGAGCCACTACGAGCAGTACTTC. This codes for CASSVASGSHYEQYF.